These T cell receptor beta chains were read from a single sample in a study of T cells in Graves' hyperthyroidism and ophthalmopathy. TCRdb independently ran MiXCR on the multiplex PCR reads; one entry per CDR3 protein. The sample holds around 600,000 distinct CDR3 sequences, 15% to 18% seen once. The sample was blood. The receptor set was obtained from a woman under 40 with Graves' hyperthyroidism. CDR3s include the opening cysteine and the closing phenylalanine or tryptophan. The order of the fields is CDR3 protein, CDR3 DNA, D gene, clone size, V gene, J gene. A D gene is named only where the DNA matches it firmly. For some rows the clone size is stated as once, few or many, or as a class when expanded; others skip it.

CASSLVVRGSYNEQFF	TGTGCCAGCAGCTTAGTAGTCAGGGGCTCCTACAATGAGCAGTTCTTC	-	few	TRBV7-6	TRBJ2-1
CAWAPGPSYEQYF	TGTGCCTGGGCCCCGGGACCGTCATACGAGCAGTACTTC	-	-	TRBV30	TRBJ2-7
CASSLIGPDTQYF	TGTGCCAGCAGCTTAATTGGGCCAGATACGCAGTATTTT	-	few	TRBV7-2	TRBJ2-3
CASSESLAYGYTF	TGCGCCAGCAGTGAGTCTCTAGCCTATGGCTACACCTTC	-	-	TRBV10-1	TRBJ1-2
CASGRDEQFF	TGTGCCAGTGGGAGGGATGAGCAGTTCTTC	TRBD2	-	TRBV19	TRBJ2-1
CSAGAGTGPISAYNEQFF	TGCAGTGCTGGGGCAGGGACAGGACCTATTTCGGCTTACAATGAGCAGTTCTTC	TRBD1	-	TRBV20-1	TRBJ2-1
CASSPTGSDNEQFF	TGTGCCAGCAGCCCGACAGGGTCGGACAATGAGCAGTTCTTC	TRBD1	many	TRBV7-3	TRBJ2-1
CATGTDSNQPQHF	TGTGCCACCGGGACAGATAGCAATCAGCCCCAGCATTTT	TRBD1	few	TRBV6-1	TRBJ1-5
CASTRDRGYYEQYF	TGTGCCAGCACCCGGGACAGGGGCTACTACGAGCAGTACTTC	TRBD1	many	TRBV6-2/TRBV6-3	TRBJ2-7
CASSLRTTGNDEQYF	TGTGCCAGCAGCTTGCGGACCACAGGGAACGACGAGCAGTACTTC	-	many	TRBV13	TRBJ2-7
CASSQDLGGTTQYF	TGCGCCAGCAGCCAAGATCTCGGCGGGACTACCCAGTACTTC	-	-	TRBV4-1	TRBJ2-5
CASSVGLATYEQYF	TGTGCCAGCAGCGTTGGACTAGCTACCTACGAGCAGTACTTC	TRBD2	many	TRBV6-1	TRBJ2-7
CASSRGQGRETQYF	TGTGCCAGCAGTCGCGGACAGGGTCGAGAGACCCAGTACTTC	TRBD1	-	TRBV11-3	TRBJ2-5
CASSIGGTDNEQFF	TGTGCCAGTAGTATAGGAGGGACGGACAATGAGCAGTTCTTC	-	-	TRBV19	TRBJ2-1
CASRRLGGSEPIYEQYF	TGTGCCAGCAGAAGGTTGGGGGGGTCTGAACCAATATACGAGCAGTACTTC	TRBD2	-	TRBV27	TRBJ2-7
CASGHIRGYTF	TGTGCCAGCGGTCACATAAGGGGCTACACCTTC	-	many	TRBV12-3/TRBV12-4	TRBJ1-2
CATSGVGNNEQFF	TGTGCCACCAGTGGCGTAGGGAACAATGAGCAGTTCTTC	-	-	TRBV24-1	TRBJ2-1
CASSLTSGSNYNEQFF	TGTGCCAGCAGCTTGACAAGCGGGAGTAATTACAATGAGCAGTTCTTC	TRBD2	many	TRBV7-3	TRBJ2-1
CANNRGGYGYTF	TGTGCCAACAACAGGGGCGGCTATGGCTACACCTTC	TRBD1	few	TRBV2	TRBJ1-2
CASRIAGTVYNSPLHF	TGTGCCAGCAGAATCGCCGGGACAGTCTATAATTCACCCCTCCACTTT	TRBD1	-	TRBV7-9	TRBJ1-6